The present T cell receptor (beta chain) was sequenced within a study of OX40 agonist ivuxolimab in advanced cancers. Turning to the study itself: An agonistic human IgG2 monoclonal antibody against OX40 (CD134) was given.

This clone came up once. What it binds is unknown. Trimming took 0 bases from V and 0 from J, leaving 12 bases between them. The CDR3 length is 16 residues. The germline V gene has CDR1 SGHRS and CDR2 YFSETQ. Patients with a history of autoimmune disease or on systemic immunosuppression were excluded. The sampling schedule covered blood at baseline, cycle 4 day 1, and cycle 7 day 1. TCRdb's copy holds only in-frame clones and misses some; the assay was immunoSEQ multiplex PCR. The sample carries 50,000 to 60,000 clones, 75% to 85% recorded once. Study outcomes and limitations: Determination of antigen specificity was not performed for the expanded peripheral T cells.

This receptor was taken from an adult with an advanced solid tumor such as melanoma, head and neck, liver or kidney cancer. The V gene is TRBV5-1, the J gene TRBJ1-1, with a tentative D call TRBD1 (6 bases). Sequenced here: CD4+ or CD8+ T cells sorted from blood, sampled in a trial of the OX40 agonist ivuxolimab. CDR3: CASSLVVGAMNTEAFF. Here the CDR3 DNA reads TGCGCCAGCAGCTTGGTAGTGGGGGCGATGAACACTGAAGCTTTCTTT.